A selection of T cell receptor beta chains follows, all from one sample in a study of cytomegalovirus exposure and HLA in healthy donors. Sequenced by immunoSEQ multiplex PCR; TCRdb stores in-frame clones only, minus some. The sample carries 150,000 to 250,000 clones, 85% recorded once. Sequencing input: PBMCs. The receptors stem from a woman between 50 and 59 years old in good health and CMV-seronegative. Both conserved end residues are trimmed from each CDR3.

TRBV6-5	TRBJ1-2	ASSYSGSVFYGYT
TRBV7-9	TRBJ2-7	SSSLDKISPYEQY
TRBV2	TRBJ2-5	ASKETLVPQETQY
TRBV30	TRBJ2-1	AWGTGLAGGEQF
TRBV19	TRBJ1-1	ASSIRNPGQGNTEAF
TRBV27	TRBJ1-6	ASKPPDRGLRSYNSPLH
TRBV7-2	TRBJ2-3	ASSLGLAGGTDTQY
TRBV6-5	TRBJ2-1	ASSPSGRGNEQF
TRBV19	TRBJ2-5	ASSIGGLAGGRKETQY
TRBV27	TRBJ1-5	ASNYQAGGFRPQH
TRBV5-1	TRBJ2-1	ASSLDGQGTYNEQF
TRBV5-1	TRBJ2-1	ASSQPPGQGARPSYNEQF
TRBV7-9	TRBJ2-1	ASSSFHGAYNEQF
TRBV6-5	TRBJ2-5	ASSYSPRETQY
TRBV6-5	TRBJ2-7	ASSQPDTGYEQY
TRBV27	TRBJ2-7	ASPQGCRGYEQY
TRBV9	TRBJ1-3	ASSVGQGAVNTIY
TRBV10-1	TRBJ1-1	ASRRDRVGSDTEAF
TRBV5-8	TRBJ1-1	ASSWNQGGNTEAF
TRBV4-1	TRBJ1-3	ASSQEGGYSGNTIY
TRBV7-2	TRBJ1-1	ASSLLTTGAEAF
TRBV4-2	TRBJ2-1	ASSQDRGGRSYNEQF
TRBV18	TRBJ2-1	ASSRTTLDNEQF
TRBV7-2	TRBJ2-3	ASSLAVSTDTQY
TRBV28	TRBJ1-1	ASSPSGGGPNTEAF
TRBV2	TRBJ2-1	ASSPGTSIANEQF
TRBV30	TRBJ2-5	AWSAGPRETQY
TRBV5-1	TRBJ1-2	ASSGGVTGESYGYT
TRBV28	TRBJ2-7	ASNNGPALSGYEQY
TRBV28	TRBJ1-5	ASSLSGQGRAQH
TRBV11-3	TRBJ2-1	ASSLGAGVDEQF
TRBV5-6	TRBJ1-5	ASSFSGTGDQPQH
TRBV6-1	TRBJ2-7	ASTRGQASYEQY
TRBV21-1	TRBJ2-1	ASSNWLTYNEQF
TRBV6-4	TRBJ2-5	ASSDRGVGWGTQY
TRBV6-1	TRBJ2-7	ASSTDRGGEQY
TRBV7-2	TRBJ2-3	ASKTSGGGTDTQY
TRBV29-1	TRBJ2-1	SVISGYNEQF
TRBV21-1	TRBJ2-7	ASSKEAGVLYEQY
TRBV28	TRBJ1-5	ASSQRTGIYGQPQH
TRBV28	TRBJ1-4	ASSLDQGNEKLF
TRBV28	TRBJ1-1	ASSFGQGNTEAF
TRBV30	TRBJ1-4	AWSSFSGEKLF
TRBV9	TRBJ2-3	ASSALVAGGPTDTQY
TRBV7-9	TRBJ2-7	ASSARDTNYEQY
TRBV7-3	TRBJ1-2	ASSPRQGSPYGYT